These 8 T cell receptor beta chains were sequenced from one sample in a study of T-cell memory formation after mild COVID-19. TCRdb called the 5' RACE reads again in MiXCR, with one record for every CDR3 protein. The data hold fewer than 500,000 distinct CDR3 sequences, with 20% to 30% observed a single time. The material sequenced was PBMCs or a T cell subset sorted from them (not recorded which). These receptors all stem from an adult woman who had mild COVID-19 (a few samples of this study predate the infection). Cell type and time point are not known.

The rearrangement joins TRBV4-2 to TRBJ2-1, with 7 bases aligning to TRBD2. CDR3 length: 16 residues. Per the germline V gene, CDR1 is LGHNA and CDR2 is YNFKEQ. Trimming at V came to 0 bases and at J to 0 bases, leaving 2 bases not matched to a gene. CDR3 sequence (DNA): TGTGCCAGCAGCCAAGATCGCGGGGGCTCCTACAATGAGCAGTTCTTC. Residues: CASSQDRGGSYNEQFF.

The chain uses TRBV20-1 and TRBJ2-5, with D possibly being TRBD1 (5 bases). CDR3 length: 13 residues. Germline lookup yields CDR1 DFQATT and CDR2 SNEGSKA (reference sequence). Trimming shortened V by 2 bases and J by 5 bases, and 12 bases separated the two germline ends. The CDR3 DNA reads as TGCAGTGCTAGATCCGGACAAGCGGAGACCCAGTACTTC. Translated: CSARSGQAETQYF.

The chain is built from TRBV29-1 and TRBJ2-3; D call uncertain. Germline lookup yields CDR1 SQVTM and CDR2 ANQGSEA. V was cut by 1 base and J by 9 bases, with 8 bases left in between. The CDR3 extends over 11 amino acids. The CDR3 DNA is TGCAGCGTTGAAGGGTCAAGGACGCAGTATTTT. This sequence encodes CSVEGSRTQYF.

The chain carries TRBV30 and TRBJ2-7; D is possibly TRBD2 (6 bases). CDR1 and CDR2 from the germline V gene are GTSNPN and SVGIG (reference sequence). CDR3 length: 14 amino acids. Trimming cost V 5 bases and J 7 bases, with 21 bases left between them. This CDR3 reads CAWQKGTGAGEQYF. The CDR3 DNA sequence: TGTGCCTGGCAAAAGGGGACTGGGGCAGGGGAGCAGTACTTC.

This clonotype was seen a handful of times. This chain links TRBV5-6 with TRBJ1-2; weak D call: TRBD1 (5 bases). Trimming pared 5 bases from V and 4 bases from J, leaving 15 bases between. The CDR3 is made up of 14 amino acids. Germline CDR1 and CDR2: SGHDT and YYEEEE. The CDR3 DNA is TGTGCCAGCAGATACCCAGGGTCTGGCTATGGCTACACCTTC. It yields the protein CASRYPGSGYGYTF. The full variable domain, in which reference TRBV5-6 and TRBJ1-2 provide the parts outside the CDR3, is DAGVTQSPTHLIKTRGQQVTLRCSPKSGHDTVSWYQQALGQGPQFIFQYYEEEERQRGNFPDRFSGHQFPNYSSELNVNALLLGDSALYLCASRYPGSGYGYTFGSGTRLTVV.

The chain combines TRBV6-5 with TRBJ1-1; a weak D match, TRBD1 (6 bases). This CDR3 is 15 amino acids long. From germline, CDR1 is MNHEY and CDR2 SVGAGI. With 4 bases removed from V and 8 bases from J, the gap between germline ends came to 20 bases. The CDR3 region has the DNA TGTGCCAGCAGTTCCCTAGGGGGGGGTCGGAGCGAAGCTTTCTTT. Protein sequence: CASSSLGGGRSEAFF.

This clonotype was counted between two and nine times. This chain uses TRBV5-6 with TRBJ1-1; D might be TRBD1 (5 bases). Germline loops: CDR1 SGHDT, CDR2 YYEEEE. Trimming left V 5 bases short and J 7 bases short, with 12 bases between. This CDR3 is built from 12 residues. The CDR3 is CASSWGPGEAFF. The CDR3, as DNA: TGTGCCAGCAGTTGGGGCCCCGGTGAAGCTTTCTTT.

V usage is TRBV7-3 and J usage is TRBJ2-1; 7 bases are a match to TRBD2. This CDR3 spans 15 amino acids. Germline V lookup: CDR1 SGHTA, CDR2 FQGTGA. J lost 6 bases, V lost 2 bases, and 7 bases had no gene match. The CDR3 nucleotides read TGTGCCAGCAGCTTAGGGGTTAGGGAGGGCAATGAGCAGTTCTTC. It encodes CASSLGVREGNEQFF. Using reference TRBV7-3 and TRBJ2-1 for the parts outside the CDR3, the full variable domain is GAGVSQTPSNKVTEKGKYVELRCDPISGHTALYWYRQSLGQGPEFLIYFQGTGAADDSGLPNDRFFAVRPEGSVSTLKIQRTERGDSAVYLCASSLGVREGNEQFFGPGTRLTVL.